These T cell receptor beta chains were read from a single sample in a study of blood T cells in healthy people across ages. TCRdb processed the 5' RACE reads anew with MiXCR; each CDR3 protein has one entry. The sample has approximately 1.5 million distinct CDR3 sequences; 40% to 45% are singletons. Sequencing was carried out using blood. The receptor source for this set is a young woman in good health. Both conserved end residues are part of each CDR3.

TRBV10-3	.	CAISESGAREAEQYF
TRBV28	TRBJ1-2	CASSSSGTGPRGYTF
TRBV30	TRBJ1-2	CAWRETGTGGYTF
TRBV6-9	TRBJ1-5	CARGQGIASDNQPQHF
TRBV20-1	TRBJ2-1	CSARVSGGRSSYNEQFF
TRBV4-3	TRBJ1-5	CASSQDGRRGHQPQHF
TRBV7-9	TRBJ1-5	CASSSPYSNQPQHF
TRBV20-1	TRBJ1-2	CSATGTPSVYGYTF
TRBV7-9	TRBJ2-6	CASSFIGFIGANVLTF
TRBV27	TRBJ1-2	CASSWDRTLVYGYTF
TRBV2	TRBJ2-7	CASSLRIFYEQYF
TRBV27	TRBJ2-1	CASGKGQAGHEQFF
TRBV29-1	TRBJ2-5	CSVEGNEETQYF
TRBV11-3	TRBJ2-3	CASSDDRVTDTQYF
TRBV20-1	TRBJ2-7	CSARTANYEQYF
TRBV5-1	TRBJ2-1	CASSQADRTADNEQFF
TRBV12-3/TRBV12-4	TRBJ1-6	CASRPHTGADSPLHF
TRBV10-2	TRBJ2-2	CASSEVYTGELFF
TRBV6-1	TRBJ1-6	CASRAGTSYNSPLHF
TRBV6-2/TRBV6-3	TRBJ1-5	CAGGAGQRNQPQHF
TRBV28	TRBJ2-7	CASTSNEFTYEQYF
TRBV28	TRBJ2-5	CASSLAIATQYF
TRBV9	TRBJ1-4	CASTVAIREAEKLFF
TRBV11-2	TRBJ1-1	CATHRTGKNTEAFF
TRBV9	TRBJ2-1	CASSETGTESYNEQFF
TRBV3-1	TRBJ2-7	CASSQDGGGWYEQYF
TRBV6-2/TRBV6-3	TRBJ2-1	CASTASGNNEQFF
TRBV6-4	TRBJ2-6	CASSDSTAGANVLTF
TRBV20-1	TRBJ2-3	CSARASGTDTQYF
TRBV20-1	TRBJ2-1	CSARTFGYNEQFF
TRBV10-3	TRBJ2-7	CAISMTPGQGSYEQYF
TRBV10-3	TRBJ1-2	CASSDQGPYGYTF
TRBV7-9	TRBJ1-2	CASSPWDRPIYGYTF
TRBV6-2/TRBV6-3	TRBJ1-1	CASRKVPMNTVAFF
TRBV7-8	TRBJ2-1	CASSPLPAGTSPSYNEQFF
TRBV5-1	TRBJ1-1	CASSLGPGQGDTEAFF
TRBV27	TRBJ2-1	CASTRLASSYNEQFF
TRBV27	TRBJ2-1	CSSSPLIGSNYNEQFF
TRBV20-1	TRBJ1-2	CSAVRDSYEGYTF
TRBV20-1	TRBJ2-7	CSANLVYEQYF
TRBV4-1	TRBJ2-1	CASSQDFGSGGYNEQFF
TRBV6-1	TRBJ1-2	CASSVINYGYTF
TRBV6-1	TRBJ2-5	CASSERQQETQYF
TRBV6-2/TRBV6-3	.	CASSSTGNGYNEQYF
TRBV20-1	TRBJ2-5	CSVWHRGGQETQYF
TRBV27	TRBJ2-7	CASSLSLRGEQYF
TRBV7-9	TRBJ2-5	CASRDRSQETQYF
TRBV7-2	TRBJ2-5	CASSLSGSSGNQYF
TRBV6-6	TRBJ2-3	CASSYLAGSGDTQYF
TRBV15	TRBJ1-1	CATSSGGTEAFF
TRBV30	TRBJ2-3	CAWSVPRTTDTQYF
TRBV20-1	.	CSARSLTGGYEQYF
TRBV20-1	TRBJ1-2	CSVLTGDGYTF
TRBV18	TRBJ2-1	CASSPRSPGTGFYNEQFF
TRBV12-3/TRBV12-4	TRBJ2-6	CASSHSPGQPFSGANVLTF
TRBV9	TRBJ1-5	CASSVGDSYSNQPQHF
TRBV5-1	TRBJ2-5	CASSSQGQAQETQYF
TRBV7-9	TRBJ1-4	CASSLTTADNEKLFF